This T cell receptor beta chain comes out of a study of blood T cell repertoires in COVID-19. The CDR3 extends over 13 amino acids. V was clipped by 1 base and J by 1 base, with 4 bases between them. Germline loops: CDR1 SGHVS, CDR2 FNYEAQ. As concerns this clone: Other DNA sequences in this sample translate to the same CDR3.

Original handling: Reference gene primer amplification in the assay estimated nucleated cell counts. Libraries were prepared by immunoSEQ multiplex PCR; TCRdb keeps only in-frame clonotypes and omits some of them. That table supplies the V and J calls and clone size; D and trimming were determined from the DNA. This sample has about 260,000 clones, with 86% found just once. The TCR sequence derives from a man aged 40-55 years who had recovered from COVID-19. The J gene is TRBJ1-1, the V gene TRBV7-6; D unresolved. The sample was peripheral blood. This CDR3 reads CASSLVRNTEAFF. CDR3 DNA sequence: TGTGCCAGCAGCTTAGTTCGGAACACTGAAGCTTTCTTT. Full variable domain (remainder filled in from reference TRBV7-6 and TRBJ1-1): GAGVSQSPRYKVTKRGQDVALRCDPISGHVSLYWYRQALGQGPEFLTYFNYEAQQDKSGLPNDRFSAERPEGSISTLTIQRTEQRDSAMYRCASSLVRNTEAFFGQGTRLTVV.